These T cell receptor beta chains were read from a single sample in a study of blood T cell repertoires in COVID-19. TCRdb's table, derived via immunoSEQ multiplex PCR, lists solely in-frame clones and lacks some. The sample has around 150,000 clones, 88% seen once. The sequenced material came from peripheral blood. The receptors were gathered from a man between 60 and 75 years old with active or convalescent COVID-19. Both conserved end residues are part of each CDR3. D genes are given only for firm matches.

J	V	D	DNA	CDR3
TRBJ2-7	TRBV7-8	.	TGTGCCAGCAGCCCCCTCAGGGTGGTAACCTACGAGCAGTACTTC	CASSPLRVVTYEQYF
TRBJ1-1	TRBV18	TRBD1	TGTGCCAGCTCAGCCTTGGGACAGGGCAGCATGAACACTGAAGCTTTCTTT	CASSALGQGSMNTEAFF
TRBJ1-2	TRBV6-5	TRBD1	TGTGCCACAGGACAGGGGAACTTCTATGGCTACACCTTC	CATGQGNFYGYTF
TRBJ2-3	TRBV19	.	TGTGCCCCCGGTCCGACAGCGATGGGAGATACGCAGTATTTT	CAPGPTAMGDTQYF
TRBJ1-6	TRBV19	TRBD1	TGTGCCAGTAGCCACACGGACAGGGAGAATTCACCCCTCCACTTT	CASSHTDRENSPLHF
TRBJ2-2	TRBV7-6	TRBD2	TGTGCCAGCAGCCTCGGGACTAGCGGGAGCGTAAACACCGGGGAGCTGTTTTTT	CASSLGTSGSVNTGELFF
TRBJ2-3	TRBV19	TRBD1	TGTGCCAGTAGTACGGACAGGGTGGGTAGCACAGATACGCAGTATTTT	CASSTDRVGSTDTQYF
TRBJ1-5	TRBV27	TRBD1	TGTGCCAGCAGTTTATGGGGACAGGGGGATTATCAGCCCCAGCATTTT	CASSLWGQGDYQPQHF
TRBJ2-3	TRBV5-1	.	TGCGCCAGCAGCCGACTCACAGATACGCAGTATTTT	CASSRLTDTQYF
TRBJ2-7	TRBV27	TRBD1	TGTGCCAGCAGTTTCCTCGGACAGGGGGAGTACGAGCAGTACTTC	CASSFLGQGEYEQYF
TRBJ2-7	TRBV12-3/TRBV12-4	TRBD1	TGTGCCAGCAGTCCCACGACAGGGACCGAGCAGTACTTC	CASSPTTGTEQYF
TRBJ1-5	TRBV25-1	.	TGTGCCAGCAGTAGCGGTAATCAGCCCCAGCATTTT	CASSSGNQPQHF
TRBJ2-1	TRBV5-1	TRBD2	TGCGCCAGCAGCTTGCGCGGGAGTCACGATGAGCAGTTCTTC	CASSLRGSHDEQFF
TRBJ2-7	TRBV10-3	.	TGTGCCATCAGTGAGCGGGACGAGCAGTACTTC	CAISERDEQYF
TRBJ2-1	TRBV5-6	.	TGTGCCAGCACCCGACTTCACAAAATCATCGATGAGCAGTTCTTC	CASTRLHKIIDEQFF
TRBJ1-6	TRBV4-3	.	TGCGCCAGCAGCCAAGAGGACCGAGGGGGGGGGTGGAAACCCCTCCACTTT	CASSQEDRGGGWKPLHF